Each of the 16 T cell receptor beta chains below was sequenced from the same sample in a study of control samples from healthy donors and cancer patients. TCRdb's table, derived via immunoSEQ multiplex PCR, lists solely in-frame clones and lacks some. Of about 410,000 clones in the sample, roughly 90% were seen once. Sequences were obtained from PBMCs. Every receptor here comes from a man in his forties with head and neck cancer.

Points on this clone: The junction departs from the called germline gene at one end, perhaps through a read error. The genes are TRBV19 and TRBJ2-1; maybe TRBD2 (7 bases). Germline V gives CDR1 LNHDA, CDR2 SQIVND (reference sequence). The CDR3 has 11 amino acids. The DNA for the CDR3 is TGTGCCAGTAGTCAGGGGCGGGAGCGGTTCTTC. Translation gives CASSQGRERFF.

The chain joins TRBV4-1 to TRBJ2-1, with D perhaps matching TRBD2 (6 bases). Germline lookup yields CDR1 MGHRA and CDR2 YSYEKL. V dropped 0 bases and J dropped 9 bases, with 9 bases sitting between them. CDR3 size: 13 residues. The CDR3 DNA is TGCGCCAGCAGCCAAGATCACGGGAGTGAGCAGTTCTTC. This translates into CASSQDHGSEQFF.

In this sample, this clone turned up a few times. This chain uses TRBV6-4 with TRBJ1-5; 8 nucleotides match TRBD1. Germline V CDR1 and CDR2: MRHNA, SNTAGT. The J segment lost 1 base and the V segment lost 11 bases, leaving 16 bases of the junction unmatched. The CDR3 is 17 residues long. Written as DNA, the CDR3 is TGTGCCGCAGACGTTGGACAGGGCCTGGGGAGCAATCAGCCCCAGCATTTT. Residues: CAADVGQGLGSNQPQHF.

Worth noting for this clone: At the DNA level, this CDR3 is encoded by other sequences in the same sample as well. The V gene is TRBV27, the J gene TRBJ2-7; 9 positions agree with TRBD1. Germline-derived CDR1 and CDR2 are MNHEY and SMNVEV (reference sequence). This CDR3 region has 14 residues. With 2 bases clipped from V and 5 bases from J, the junction kept 4 bases outside the gene matches. The CDR3, as DNA: TGTGCCAGCAGTTTAGGGACAGGGAGTGACGAGCAGTACTTC. Amino acids: CASSLGTGSDEQYF.

The chain combines TRBV5-4 with TRBJ1-4; TRBD1 might be the D (6 bases). The germline gives CDR1 SGHNT, CDR2 YYREEE (reference sequence). Trimming pared 4 bases from V and 8 bases from J, leaving 15 bases between. The CDR3 loop spans 14 amino acids. CDR3 region: CASSLRAGAEKLFF. The CDR3, as DNA: TGTGCCAGCAGCCTGAGAGCAGGGGCCGAAAAACTGTTTTTT. Combining the CDR3 with reference TRBV5-4 and TRBJ1-4 gives the whole variable domain ETGVTQSPTHLIKTRGQQVTLRCSSQSGHNTVSWYQQALGQGPQFIFQYYREEENGRGNFPPRFSGLQFPNYSSELNVNALELDDSALYLCASSLRAGAEKLFFGSGTQLSVL.

This clone was observed a single time. V gene TRBV6-2 or TRBV6-3 combines with J gene TRBJ2-5, with 10 bases that match TRBD2. The junction had 13 bases not matched to a gene; V was cut back by 2 bases and J by 1 base. The germline V gene encodes CDR1 MNHEY and CDR2 SVGEGT. This CDR3 spans 19 amino acids. The CDR3 DNA reads TGTGCCAGCAGTTACGAGCCCCTAAGTAGACTAGCGGGCCAAGAGACCCAGTACTTC. This gives the protein CASSYEPLSRLAGQETQYF.

A word on this clone: A read error may account for a junction end that differs from germline. The rearrangement links TRBV7-7 to TRBJ2-1; 9 bases are shared with TRBD2. This CDR3 has 16 amino acids. Germline-derived CDR1 and CDR2 are SSHAT and FNYEAQ (reference sequence). This CDR3 reads CASSFSGSPPYNEQFF. For the CDR3, the DNA is TGTGCTAGCAGCTTTAGCGGGAGTCCACCCTACAATGAGCAGTTCTTC.

DNA of the CDR3: TGTGCCAGCAGTTACTCGATATTAGCGGGAGACTACGAGCAGTACTTC. Translating it yields CASSYSILAGDYEQYF. The chain is built from TRBV6-5 and TRBJ2-7; TRBD2 matches at 9 bases. Germline V gives CDR1 MNHEY, CDR2 SVGAGI. The CDR3 has 16 residues. J lost 3 bases, V lost 0 bases, and 6 bases had no gene match.

V and J are TRBV28 and TRBJ1-4, with 9 bases matching TRBD1. Germline lookup yields CDR1 MDHEN and CDR2 SYDVKM. The CDR3 is made up of 14 amino acids. J lost 7 bases, V lost 4 bases, and 4 bases had no gene match. The CDR3 DNA sequence: TGTGCCAGCAGTTCCGGGACAGGGACTGAAAAACTGTTTTTT. This sequence encodes CASSSGTGTEKLFF.

The chain combines TRBV7-2 with TRBJ2-7; D is ambiguous. CDR1 is SGHTA and CDR2 is FQGNSA in the germline V gene. Trimming took off 0 bases at V and 0 bases at J, with 9 bases between the two ends. The CDR3 loop spans 15 amino acids. CDR3 sequence: CASSLAKGSSYEQYF. The CDR3 coding sequence is TGTGCCAGCAGCTTAGCTAAGGGAAGCTCCTACGAGCAGTACTTC.

This chain uses TRBV28 with TRBJ1-2; no firm D call. The CDR3 is made up of 14 amino acids. The ends were cut back, 3 bases at V and 4 bases at J, with 12 bases in the middle. CDR1 is MDHEN and CDR2 is SYDVKM in the germline V gene. CDR3 sequence: CASSFTAPLYGYTF. Here the CDR3 DNA reads TGTGCCAGCAGTTTTACCGCTCCACTCTATGGCTACACCTTC.

The gene calls are TRBV5-4 and TRBJ1-1; D possibly corresponds to TRBD1 (5 bases). The CDR3 is made up of 15 amino acids. Per the germline V gene, CDR1 is SGHNT and CDR2 is YYREEE (reference sequence). V dropped 4 bases and J dropped 0 bases, with 13 bases sitting between them. Here the CDR3 reads CASSLDSTVNTEAFF. The DNA for the CDR3 is TGTGCCAGCAGCCTTGACAGCACCGTGAACACTGAAGCTTTCTTT.

The chain couples TRBV5-8 to TRBJ2-7; D not resolved. The CDR3 is made up of 12 amino acids. The germline V gene encodes CDR1 SGHTS and CDR2 YDEGEE. With 1 base removed from V and 4 bases from J, the gap between germline ends came to 6 bases. The CDR3 here is CASSLTGYEQYF. The CDR3 nucleotides read TGTGCCAGCAGCTTGACCGGTTACGAGCAGTACTTC.

The V and J genes are TRBV10-2 and TRBJ1-2, with a weak D call TRBD1 (5 bases). The CDR3 spans 15 residues. Looked up from germline, CDR1 is WSHSY and CDR2 is SAAADI. V shed 1 base and J shed 7 bases, with 16 bases lying between them. For the CDR3, the DNA is TGCGCCAGCAGTGAGTTAAGGGACGAGGGCCTTGGCTACACCTTC. Protein sequence: CASSELRDEGLGYTF.

This clone was observed a handful of times. V and J are TRBV6-5 and TRBJ1-1; no reliable D call. The length of the CDR3 is 15 residues. The V gene lost 6 bases and the J gene lost 4 bases, with 18 bases spanning the gap. Germline loops: CDR1 MNHEY, CDR2 SVGAGI. The CDR3 reads CASSKRQRWGTEAFF. In nucleotides, the CDR3 is TGTGCCAGCAGCAAACGGCAAAGATGGGGCACTGAAGCTTTCTTT.

This clone was observed a single time. The genes are TRBV6-5 and TRBJ1-1, with no clear D. V was trimmed by 4 bases and J by 5 bases, leaving 11 bases between them. The length of the CDR3 is 13 residues. CDR1 and CDR2 from the germline V gene are MNHEY and SVGAGI. The DNA for the CDR3 is TGTGCCAGCAGTTTGCGGGTTTTTACTGAAGCTTTCTTT. Encoded protein: CASSLRVFTEAFF.